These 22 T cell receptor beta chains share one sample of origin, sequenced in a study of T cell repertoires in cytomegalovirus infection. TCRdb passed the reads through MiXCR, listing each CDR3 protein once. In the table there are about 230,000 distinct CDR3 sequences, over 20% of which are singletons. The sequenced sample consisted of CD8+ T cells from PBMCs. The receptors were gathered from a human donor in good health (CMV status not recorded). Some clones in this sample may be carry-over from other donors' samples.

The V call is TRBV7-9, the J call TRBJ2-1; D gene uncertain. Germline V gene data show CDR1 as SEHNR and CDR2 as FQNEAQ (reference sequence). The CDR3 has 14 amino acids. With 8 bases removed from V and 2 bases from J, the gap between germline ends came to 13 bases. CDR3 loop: CASSRQATYNEQFF. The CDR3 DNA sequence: TGTGCCAGCTCGCGGCAGGCAACCTACAATGAGCAGTTCTTC. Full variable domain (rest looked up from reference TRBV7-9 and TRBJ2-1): DTGVSQNPRHKITKRGQNVTFRCDPISEHNRLYWYRQTLGQGPEFLTYFQNEAQLEKSRLLSDRFSAERPKGSFSTLEIQRTEQGDSAMYLCASSRQATYNEQFFGPGTRLTVL.

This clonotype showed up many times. Here the CDR3 DNA reads TGTGCCAGCAGTCCGGGACAGAATAATTCACCCCTCCACTTT. It is translated as CASSPGQNNSPLHF. The rearrangement links TRBV12-3 or TRBV12-4 to TRBJ1-6; 7 nucleotides line up with TRBD1. The junction had 3 bases not matched to a gene; V was cut back by 5 bases and J by 5 bases. The CDR3 totals 14 residues.

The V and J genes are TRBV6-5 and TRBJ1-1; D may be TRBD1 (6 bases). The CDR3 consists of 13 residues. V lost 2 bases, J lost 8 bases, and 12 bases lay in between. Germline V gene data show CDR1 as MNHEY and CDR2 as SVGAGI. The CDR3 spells CASSYRTAREAFF. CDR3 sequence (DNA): TGTGCCAGCAGTTACCGGACAGCCCGGGAAGCTTTCTTT.

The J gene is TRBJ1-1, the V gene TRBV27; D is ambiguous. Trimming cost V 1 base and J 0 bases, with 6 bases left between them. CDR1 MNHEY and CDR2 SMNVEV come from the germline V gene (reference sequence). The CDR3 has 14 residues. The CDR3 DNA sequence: TGTGCCAGCAGTTTATATGGAATGAACACTGAAGCTTTCTTT. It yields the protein CASSLYGMNTEAFF.

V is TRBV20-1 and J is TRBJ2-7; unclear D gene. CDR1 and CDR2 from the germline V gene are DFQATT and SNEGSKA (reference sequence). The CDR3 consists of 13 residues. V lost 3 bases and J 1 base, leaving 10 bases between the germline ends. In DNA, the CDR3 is TGCAGTGCTAGGTCGCGCAGGTCCTACGAGCAGTACTTC. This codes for CSARSRRSYEQYF.

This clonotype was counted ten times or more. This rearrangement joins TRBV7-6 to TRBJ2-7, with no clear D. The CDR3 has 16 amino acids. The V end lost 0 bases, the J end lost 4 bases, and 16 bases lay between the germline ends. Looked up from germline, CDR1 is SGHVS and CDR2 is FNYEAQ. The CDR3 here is CASSLASPGLLYEQYF. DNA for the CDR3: TGTGCCAGCAGCTTAGCATCTCCAGGATTATTATACGAGCAGTACTTC.

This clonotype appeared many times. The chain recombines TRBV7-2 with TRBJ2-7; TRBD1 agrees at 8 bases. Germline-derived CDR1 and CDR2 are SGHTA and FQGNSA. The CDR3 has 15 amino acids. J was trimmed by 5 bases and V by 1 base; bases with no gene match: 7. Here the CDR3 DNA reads TGTGCCAGCAGCTTAGGGACAGGGTATTTCGACGAGCAGTACTTC. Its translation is CASSLGTGYFDEQYF.

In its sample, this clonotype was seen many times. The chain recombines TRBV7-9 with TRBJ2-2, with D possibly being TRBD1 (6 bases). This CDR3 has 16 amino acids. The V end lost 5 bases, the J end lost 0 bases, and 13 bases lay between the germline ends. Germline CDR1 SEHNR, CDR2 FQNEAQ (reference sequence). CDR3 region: CASSPKDSSNTGELFF. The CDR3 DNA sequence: TGTGCCAGCAGCCCAAAGGACAGTTCGAACACCGGGGAGCTGTTTTTT.

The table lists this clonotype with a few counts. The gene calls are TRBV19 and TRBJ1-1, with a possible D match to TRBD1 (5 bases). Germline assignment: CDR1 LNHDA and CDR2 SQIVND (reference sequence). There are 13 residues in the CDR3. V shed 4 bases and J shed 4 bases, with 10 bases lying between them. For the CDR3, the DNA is TGTGCCAGTAGTACCTCAGGGTCCACTGAAGCTTTCTTT. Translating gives CASSTSGSTEAFF.

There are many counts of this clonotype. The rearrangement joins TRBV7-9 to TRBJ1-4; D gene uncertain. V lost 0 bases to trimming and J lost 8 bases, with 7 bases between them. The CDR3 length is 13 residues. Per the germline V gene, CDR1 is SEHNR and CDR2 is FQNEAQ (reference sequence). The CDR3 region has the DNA TGTGCCAGCAGCTTAGCGCTGGGGGAAAAACTGTTTTTT. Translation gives CASSLALGEKLFF.

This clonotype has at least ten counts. The CDR3 sequence: CASRDRNQPQHF. CDR3 nucleotide sequence: TGTGCCAGCAGGGACCGAAATCAGCCCCAGCATTTT. The chain is built from TRBV12-3 or TRBV12-4 and TRBJ1-5; no clear D gene. The CDR3 sequence is 12 residues long. Trimming stripped 6 bases from V and 4 bases from J, with 7 bases between.

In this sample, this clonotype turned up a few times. The DNA of the CDR3 is TGCGCCAGCAGCTTGGTTGGGGGGCGCCAATCTACTGAAGCTTTCTTT. Translated: CASSLVGGRQSTEAFF. This rearrangement joins TRBV5-1 to TRBJ1-1, with D possibly being TRBD1 (6 bases). Germline V CDR1 and CDR2: SGHRS, YFSETQ. The V end was cut by 0 bases, the J end by 5 bases, with 17 bases between. CDR3 length: 16 amino acids.

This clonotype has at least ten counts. CDR3 in amino acids: CASSPSSGGSYNEQFF. The CDR3 DNA is TGTGCCAGCAGCCCGTCTAGCGGGGGCTCCTACAATGAGCAGTTCTTC. The chain recombines TRBV7-2 with TRBJ2-1; 10 bases map to TRBD2. Trimming at V came to 5 bases and at J to 0 bases, leaving 4 bases not matched to a gene. CDR1 and CDR2 from the germline V gene are SGHTA and FQGNSA. This CDR3 has 16 residues.

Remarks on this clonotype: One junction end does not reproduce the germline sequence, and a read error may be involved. Here the CDR3 reads CASSQAVSLGGGLNTGELVF. The CDR3 region has the DNA TGTGCCAGCAGCCAAGCGGTCTCCTTAGGCGGGGGCCTGAACACCGGGGAGCTGGTTTTT. The chain joins TRBV4-2 to TRBJ2-2; possible D gene TRBD2, 7 bases. The CDR3 contains 20 residues. Germline CDR1 is LGHNA and CDR2 is YNFKEQ.

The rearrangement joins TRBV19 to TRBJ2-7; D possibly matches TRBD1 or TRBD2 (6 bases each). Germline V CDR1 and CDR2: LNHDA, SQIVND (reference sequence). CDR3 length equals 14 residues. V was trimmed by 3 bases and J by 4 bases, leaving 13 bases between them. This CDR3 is CASSIGEGGYEQYF. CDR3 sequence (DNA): TGTGCCAGTAGTATTGGAGAGGGGGGATACGAGCAGTACTTC.

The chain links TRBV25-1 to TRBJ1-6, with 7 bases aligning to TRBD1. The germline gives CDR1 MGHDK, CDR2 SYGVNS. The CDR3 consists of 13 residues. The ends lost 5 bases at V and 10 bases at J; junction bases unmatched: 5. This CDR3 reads CASSTQGVSPLHF. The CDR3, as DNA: TGTGCCAGCAGTACCCAGGGGGTCTCACCCCTCCACTTT.

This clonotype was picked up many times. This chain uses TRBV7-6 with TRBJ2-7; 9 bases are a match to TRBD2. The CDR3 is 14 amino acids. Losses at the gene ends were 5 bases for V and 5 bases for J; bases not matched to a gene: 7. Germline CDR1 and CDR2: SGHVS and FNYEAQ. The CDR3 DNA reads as TGTGCCAGCAGCCCTACTCAGCGGGGGGACGAGCAGTACTTC. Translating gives CASSPTQRGDEQYF.

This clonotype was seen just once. The CDR3 DNA reads as TGCAGTGCCCAGATAGAACAGTCCCAGCATTTT. Translation gives CSAQIEQSQHF. This rearrangement joins TRBV20-1 to TRBJ1-5; D is ambiguous. Trimming took off 6 bases at V and 11 bases at J, with 14 bases between the two ends. The CDR3 loop spans 11 amino acids. In germline, CDR1 is DFQATT, CDR2 SNEGSKA (reference sequence).

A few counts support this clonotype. The CDR3 DNA sequence: TGTGCCAGCAGTGGACCAGAGGAGTACACCGGGGAGCTGTTTTTT. It specifies CASSGPEEYTGELFF. The chain carries TRBV2 and TRBJ2-2; D is ambiguous. V was cut by 4 bases and J by 3 bases, with 12 bases left in between. The CDR3 totals 15 residues. The germline V gene has CDR1 SNHLY and CDR2 FYNNEI. The full variable domain, in which reference TRBV2 and TRBJ2-2 provide the parts outside the CDR3, is EPEVTQTPSHQVTQMGQEVILRCVPISNHLYFYWYRQILGQKVEFLVSFYNNEISEKSEIFDDQFSVERPDGSNFTLKIRSTKLEDSAMYFCASSGPEEYTGELFFGEGSRLTVL.

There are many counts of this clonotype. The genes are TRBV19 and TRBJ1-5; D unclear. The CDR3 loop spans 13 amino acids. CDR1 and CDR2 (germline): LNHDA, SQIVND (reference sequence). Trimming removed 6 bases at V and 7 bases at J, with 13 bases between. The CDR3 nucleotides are TGTGCCAGTAGCCAGAGATCTGGCCAGCCCCAGCATTTT. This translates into CASSQRSGQPQHF.

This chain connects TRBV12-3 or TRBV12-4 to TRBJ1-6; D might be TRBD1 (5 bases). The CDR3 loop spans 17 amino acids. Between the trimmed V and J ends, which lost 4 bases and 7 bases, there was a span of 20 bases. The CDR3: CASSSDGDRGGNSPLHF. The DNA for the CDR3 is TGTGCCAGCAGTTCCGACGGGGATCGGGGGGGAAATTCACCCCTCCACTTT.

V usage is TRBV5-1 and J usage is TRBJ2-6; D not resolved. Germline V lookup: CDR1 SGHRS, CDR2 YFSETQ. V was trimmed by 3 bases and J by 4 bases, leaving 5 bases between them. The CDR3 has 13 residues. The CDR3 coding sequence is TGCGCCAGCAGCTCTGAGGGGGCCAACGTCCTGACTTTC. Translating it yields CASSSEGANVLTF.